This T cell receptor beta chain was documented in a study of blood T cell repertoires in COVID-19. About the research overall: COVID-19 samples, acute and convalescent, were from the United States, Italy and Spain.

Some clones are missing from TCRdb's copy, which holds only in-frame ones; the method was immunoSEQ multiplex PCR. Here the sample spans about 130,000 clones, approximately 81% being singletons. The source is a man aged 40-55 years with active or convalescent COVID-19. Sequencing was performed on peripheral blood.

CDR3: CASSVGPGGSSGNTIYF. In DNA, the CDR3 is TGTGCCAGCAGCGTAGGCCCAGGGGGCTCTTCTGGAAACACCATATATTTT. V is TRBV9 and J is TRBJ1-3; 8 nucleotides align to TRBD1. Germline lookup yields CDR1 SGDLS and CDR2 YYNGEE. The CDR3 covers 17 residues. V lost 0 bases, J lost 1 base, and 6 bases stayed unmatched.